A single sample gave rise to the 17 T cell receptor beta chains below, sequenced in a study of T cell responses to AZD1222 COVID-19 vaccine. Clones were read by immunoSEQ multiplex PCR, and TCRdb kept only the in-frame ones, dropping some. The sample holds about 150,000 clones, 92% seen once. Sequencing was performed on peripheral blood, taken on day 0 of AZD1222 vaccination. These receptors came from an adult in good health.

The V call is TRBV7-9, the J call TRBJ2-7; no reliable D call. V was shortened by 2 bases and J by 4 bases, with 18 bases between the two germline ends. Germline V CDR1 and CDR2: SEHNR, FQNEAQ (reference sequence). The length of the CDR3 is 16 residues. CDR3 DNA: TGTGCCAGCAGCTTAAACATTCTGGTAGGGCCGTACGAGCAGTACTTC. Protein sequence: CASSLNILVGPYEQYF.

This chain connects TRBV5-4 to TRBJ2-1; D remains ambiguous. This CDR3 is built from 15 residues. The V gene lost 2 bases and the J gene lost 10 bases, with 19 bases spanning the gap. Germline V gene data show CDR1 as SGHNT and CDR2 as YYREEE (reference sequence). CDR3 sequence: CASSLSRLGMREQFF. The CDR3 DNA follows: TGTGCCAGCAGCTTATCTAGGCTCGGAATGCGGGAGCAGTTCTTC.

This clone has a single count. This sequence joins TRBV2 and TRBJ2-7; TRBD1 or TRBD2 may be the D gene (6 bases each). CDR3 length equals 14 residues. Germline CDR1 is SNHLY and CDR2 is FYNNEI. Trimming removed 3 bases at V and 5 bases at J, with 14 bases between. The chain's CDR3 is CASSESGEVNEQYF. In nucleotides, the CDR3 is TGTGCCAGCAGTGAGTCAGGGGAGGTCAACGAGCAGTACTTC.

The chain uses TRBV5-4 and TRBJ1-1; D not resolved. CDR1 is SGHNT, CDR2 YYREEE, per germline (reference sequence). V was clipped by 3 bases and J by 8 bases, with 11 bases between them. The CDR3 is 12 residues long. CDR3 sequence (DNA): TGTGCCAGCAGCTCGCAGGAGGTGGAAGCTTTCTTT. Protein product: CASSSQEVEAFF. Looking up the rest from reference TRBV5-4 and TRBJ1-1 gives the full variable domain: ETGVTQSPTHLIKTRGQQVTLRCSSQSGHNTVSWYQQALGQGPQFIFQYYREEENGRGNFPPRFSGLQFPNYSSELNVNALELDDSALYLCASSSQEVEAFFGQGTRLTVV.

V usage is TRBV9 and J usage is TRBJ2-3; D tentatively reads TRBD1 or TRBD2 (6 bases each). The CDR3 is made up of 15 amino acids. Germline-derived CDR1 and CDR2 are SGDLS and YYNGEE. V was shortened by 0 bases and J by 3 bases, with 11 bases between the two germline ends. The CDR3 region is CASSVGGGYTDTQYF. The CDR3 nucleotides read TGTGCCAGCAGCGTAGGAGGGGGGTATACAGATACGCAGTATTTT.

This chain connects TRBV2 to TRBJ2-7; no clear D gene. Trimming removed 6 bases from V and 0 bases from J, with 9 bases in between. Germline CDR1 and CDR2: SNHLY and FYNNEI. This CDR3 spans 13 amino acids. As DNA, the CDR3 is TGTGCCAGCAGCCGGCCCCTCTCCTACGAGCAGTACTTC. Translated, it gives CASSRPLSYEQYF.

This clone has a single count. This chain links TRBV5-1 with TRBJ2-5; possibly TRBD2 for D (5 bases). Germline values: CDR1 SGHRS, CDR2 YFSETQ. Trimming took 1 base from V and 4 from J, leaving 8 bases between them. The CDR3 runs to 13 residues. Written as DNA, the CDR3 is TGCGCCAGCAGCTTGACTACTAGAGAGACCCAGTACTTC. It translates to CASSLTTRETQYF.

The chain employs TRBV7-3 and TRBJ1-6; 10 positions agree with TRBD1. J gave up 8 bases and V 1 base, and 2 bases lay outside the gene matches. CDR1 is SGHTA and CDR2 is FQGTGA in the germline V gene. The CDR3 spans 15 residues. The CDR3 region is CASSLRDRGYSPLHF. CDR3 DNA: TGTGCCAGCAGCTTAAGGGACAGGGGATATTCACCCCTCCACTTT.

The chain links TRBV2 to TRBJ2-2; 8 nucleotides align to TRBD1. The CDR3 length is 14 residues. V dropped 8 bases and J dropped 2; count of bases not matched to a gene: 4. Germline V gene data show CDR1 as SNHLY and CDR2 as FYNNEI. The CDR3 here is CASGGQVNTGELFF. In DNA form, the CDR3 reads TGTGCCAGCGGGGGACAGGTTAACACCGGGGAGCTGTTTTTT.

The J gene is TRBJ1-1, the V gene TRBV28; D possibly corresponds to TRBD1 (5 bases). V gave up 0 bases and J gave up 0 bases, with 11 bases separating them. The CDR3 extends over 16 amino acids. The germline CDR1 and CDR2 sequences are MDHEN and SYDVKM. DNA of the CDR3: TGTGCCAGCAGTTTATGGGGCAGGGCCATGAACACTGAAGCTTTCTTT. It encodes CASSLWGRAMNTEAFF.

The rearrangement joins TRBV5-1 to TRBJ2-7; 7 bases fit TRBD1. J was trimmed by 1 base and V by 0 bases; bases with no gene match: 7. The germline V gene has CDR1 SGHRS and CDR2 YFSETQ. The CDR3 extends over 16 amino acids. CDR3 sequence reads: CASSLGGTDSSYEQYF. The CDR3 DNA is TGCGCCAGCAGCTTGGGGGGGACAGACAGTTCCTACGAGCAGTACTTC.

The chain links TRBV7-9 to TRBJ2-1; D unresolved. Looked up from germline, CDR1 is SEHNR and CDR2 is FQNEAQ (reference sequence). V was shortened by 4 bases and J by 6 bases, with 4 bases between the two germline ends. This CDR3 comprises 11 residues. CDR3 nucleotides: TGTGCCAGCAGCTCCAGCAATGAGCAGTTCTTC. The encoded protein is CASSSSNEQFF.

The chain uses TRBV10-2 and TRBJ1-5; no firm D call. V was cut by 5 bases and J by 1 base, with 9 bases left in between. This CDR3 is 14 amino acids long. Germline CDR1 is WSHSY and CDR2 is SAAADI. The CDR3 region is CASSQRSSNQPQHF. The CDR3 coding sequence is TGCGCCAGCAGTCAGAGGTCGAGCAATCAGCCCCAGCATTTT.

The chain recombines TRBV12-3 or TRBV12-4 with TRBJ1-2; 9 positions agree with TRBD1. The V gene end was trimmed by 4 bases and the J gene end by 6 bases; junction bases not matched to a gene: 3. The CDR3 is made up of 13 amino acids. The CDR3 DNA follows: TGTGCCAGCAGTTCAACAGGGGGCGATGGCTACACCTTC. Protein sequence: CASSSTGGDGYTF.

The chain employs TRBV11-2 and TRBJ2-1; 11 bases are a match to TRBD2. V trimming: 5 bases; J trimming: 5 bases; junction bases outside the gene matches: 5. The CDR3 runs 15 residues. CDR1 and CDR2 from the germline V gene are SGHAT and FQNNGV. The CDR3 nucleotides read TGTGCCAGCAGCATACTTAGCGGGAGGGACAATGAGCAGTTCTTC. Translating it yields CASSILSGRDNEQFF.

The gene calls are TRBV2 and TRBJ2-2; TRBD1 matches at 7 bases. CDR1 and CDR2 (germline): SNHLY, FYNNEI. Trimming took 10 bases from V and 6 from J; bases not matched to a gene: 11. The CDR3 runs to 14 residues. The CDR3 is CATQRGLAAGELFF. CDR3 bases: TGTGCCACCCAAAGGGGGCTAGCTGCCGGGGAGCTGTTTTTT.

The chain employs TRBV4-3 and TRBJ1-2; D might be TRBD1 (5 bases). CDR1 and CDR2 (germline): LGHNA, YSLEER. V was trimmed by 2 bases and J by 8 bases, leaving 21 bases between them. CDR3 size: 16 residues. The CDR3 DNA reads TGCGCCAGCAGCCAAAACGTCCTTTATAGGGGTCGGGGCTACACCTTC. Translating it yields CASSQNVLYRGRGYTF.